This T cell receptor (beta chain) originates from a study of human T cells and chemical hapten exposure. Study-wide background: Diphenylcyclopropenone, dosed weekly to the scalp, was given to patients throughout the approximately 24-week study. Findings and limits, study-wide: PT1 expanded TCR counts and patch test score correlated positively.

TCRdb fed the RACE reads into MiXCR, producing one record per CDR3 protein. The table shows some 49,000 distinct CDR3 sequences, with around a tenth occurring only once. Trimming took off 3 bases at V and 1 base at J, with 12 bases between the two ends. The CDR3 extends over 15 amino acids. Germline V gene lookup returns CDR1 KGHSH and CDR2 LQKENI. The time point denotes: patch test 1, 2 weeks after DPC sensitization. The treatment: therapeutic diphenylcyclopropenone sensitization with weekly scalp DPC. Patients had alopecia, were aged 18 to 70, and were not pregnant. This clonotype was seen at least ten times. Its antigen remains unknown.

The specimen comprised whole blood, sampled in connection with sensitization to the hapten diphenylcyclopropenone (DPC). The chain couples TRBV18 to TRBJ1-1; the D gene is possibly TRBD1 (5 bases). The sequence was collected from a woman in her 50s with alopecia areata. Some clones in this sample may be carry-over from other donors' samples. CDR3 protein: CASSPNQGSNTEAFF. CDR3 nucleotides: TGTGCCAGCTCACCCAACCAGGGATCGAACACTGAAGCTTTCTTT.